Shown below are 16 T cell receptor beta chains from a single sample sequenced in a study of T cell responses to AZD1222 COVID-19 vaccine. Repertoires were generated with immunoSEQ multiplex PCR, while TCRdb's copy carries only in-frame clones and drops some. The sample has 110,000 to 150,000 clones; 92% are singletons. The sequencing used peripheral blood, collected 28 days after the second AZD1222 dose. The source of these receptors is an adult who received the AZD1222 COVID-19 vaccine.

The chain links TRBV18 to TRBJ1-1; D is unresolved. The V gene's germline CDR1 is KGHSH and CDR2 LQKENI. V dropped 3 bases and J dropped 2 bases, with 13 bases sitting between them. CDR3 length: 15 residues. This CDR3 is CASSPAIEVNTEAFF. The CDR3 nucleotides are TGTGCCAGCTCACCGGCCATAGAGGTAAACACTGAAGCTTTCTTT.

The V call is TRBV19, the J call TRBJ2-2; D gene unclear. CDR3 length equals 15 residues. Germline V gene data show CDR1 as LNHDA and CDR2 as SQIVND (reference sequence). V lost 7 bases, J lost 6 bases, and 18 bases lay in between. The CDR3 here is CASNRSPSLPGELFF. The CDR3 nucleotides read TGTGCCAGTAATAGGAGTCCCTCCCTTCCCGGGGAGCTGTTTTTT. Drawing the rest from reference TRBV19 and TRBJ2-2, the complete variable domain is DGGITQSPKYLFRKEGQNVTLSCEQNLNHDAMYWYRQDPGQGLRLIYYSQIVNDFQKGDIAEGYSVSREKKESFPLTVTSAQKNPTAFYLCASNRSPSLPGELFFGEGSRLTVL.

The chain recombines TRBV27 with TRBJ2-7; the D gene is possibly TRBD2 (6 bases). This CDR3 region has 15 residues. Trimming left V 6 bases short and J 1 base short, with 16 bases between. The germline V gene has CDR1 MNHEY and CDR2 SMNVEV (reference sequence). The CDR3 DNA reads as TGTGCCAGCAGGAAGGAGGGAGTACCTTCCTACGAGCAGTACTTC. Translating it yields CASRKEGVPSYEQYF.

The chain uses TRBV3-1 (or the pseudogene TRBV3-2) and TRBJ1-4; no clear D. The germline gives CDR1 LGHDT, CDR2 YNNKEL (reference sequence). CDR3 size: 14 residues. Trimming shortened V by 5 bases and J by 7 bases, and 14 bases separated the two germline ends. Here the CDR3 reads CASSFAPGSEKLFF. Written as DNA, the CDR3 is TGTGCCAGCAGCTTCGCCCCTGGGAGTGAAAAACTGTTTTTT.

In this sample, this clone turned up a few times. The gene calls are TRBV6-1 and TRBJ2-7; 8 bases map to TRBD1. Germline values: CDR1 MNHNS, CDR2 SASEGT. Trimming removed 2 bases from V and 3 bases from J; junction bases left unmatched: 3. This CDR3 comprises 14 residues. The CDR3 is CASSEWTGIYEQYF. As DNA, the CDR3 is TGTGCCAGCAGTGAATGGACAGGGATCTACGAGCAGTACTTC.

V usage is TRBV24-1 and J usage is TRBJ1-2, with D unclear. Looked up from germline, CDR1 is KGHDR and CDR2 is SFDVKD. Trimming pared 3 bases from V and 2 bases from J, leaving 6 bases between. The CDR3 has 13 residues. As DNA, the CDR3 is TGTGCCACCAGTGATGTGGTCAACTATGGCTACACCTTC. Protein: CATSDVVNYGYTF.

The chain has TRBV10-1 and TRBJ2-2; TRBD1 aligns across 9 bases. Looked up from germline, CDR1 is WNHNN and CDR2 is SYGVQD (reference sequence). Unmatched junction bases numbered 6, after V lost 6 bases and J lost 4 bases. The CDR3 has 15 amino acids. The CDR3, as DNA: TGCGCCAGCAGCACAGGGGGCGCGGGCACCGGGGAGCTGTTTTTT. This codes for CASSTGGAGTGELFF.

The chain carries TRBV5-1 and TRBJ2-1, with 7 nucleotides matching TRBD1. Germline V gene sequence: CDR1 SGHRS, CDR2 YFSETQ. With V trimmed by 0 bases and J by 0 bases, 6 bases remained unmatched. The CDR3 totals 17 residues. The CDR3 DNA follows: TGCGCCAGCAGCTTGGCTATGACAGGGAGCTCCTACAATGAGCAGTTCTTC. Residues: CASSLAMTGSSYNEQFF.

The rearrangement uses TRBV29-1 and TRBJ1-2, with D possibly being TRBD1 (6 bases). The ends were cut back, 0 bases at V and 5 bases at J, with 19 bases in the middle. The germline V gene encodes CDR1 SQVTM and CDR2 ANQGSEA. This CDR3 comprises 16 residues. CDR3 DNA: TGCAGCGTTGAAGATCATCAGACAGGAACACTTTATGGCTACACCTTC. Its translation is CSVEDHQTGTLYGYTF. Filled out from reference TRBV29-1 and TRBJ1-2, the complete variable domain reads SAVISQKPSRDICQRGTSLTIQCQVDSQVTMMFWYRQQPGQSLTLIATANQGSEATYESGFVIDKFPISRPNLTFSTLTVSNMSPEDSSIYLCSVEDHQTGTLYGYTFGSGTRLTVV.

The chain combines TRBV7-2 with TRBJ1-5; TRBD1 aligns across 8 bases. The CDR3 is made up of 17 amino acids. Germline CDR1 and CDR2: SGHTA and FQGNSA. V lost 1 base and J lost 2; bases outside the gene matches: 7. The CDR3 loop is CASSLDRTGRGNQPQHF. Written as DNA, the CDR3 is TGTGCCAGCAGCTTAGACCGGACAGGGAGAGGCAATCAGCCCCAGCATTTT.

V is TRBV9 and J is TRBJ1-6; 8 bases line up with TRBD1. This CDR3 is built from 14 residues. V lost 0 bases and J lost 8; bases outside the gene matches: 1. Germline CDR1 and CDR2: SGDLS and YYNGEE. As DNA, the CDR3 is TGTGCCAGCAGCGTAGCACAGGGGGATTCACCCCTCCACTTT. This translates into CASSVAQGDSPLHF.

The chain carries TRBV6-1 and TRBJ1-2, with D possibly matching TRBD1 (6 bases). The V gene's germline CDR1 is MNHNS and CDR2 SASEGT. This CDR3 comprises 14 residues. The germline V and J ends were trimmed by 2 bases and 4 bases, with 11 bases remaining between them. This CDR3 is CASSEMGASYGYTF. The CDR3 nucleotides are TGTGCCAGCAGTGAAATGGGGGCGTCCTATGGCTACACCTTC.

The chain carries TRBV6-2 or TRBV6-3 and TRBJ1-5; possible D gene TRBD1, 6 bases. V was trimmed by 5 bases and J by 0 bases, leaving 14 bases between them. The CDR3 extends over 16 amino acids. Per the germline V gene, CDR1 is MNHEY and CDR2 is SVGEGT. CDR3 sequence (DNA): TGTGCCAGCAGTGACAGGAGCCTCTATAGCAATCAGCCCCAGCATTTT. It specifies CASSDRSLYSNQPQHF.

V gene TRBV9 combines with J gene TRBJ1-6; TRBD1 is a possible D gene (5 bases). V lost 2 bases and J lost 7, with 10 bases in between. CDR1 is SGDLS and CDR2 is YYNGEE in the germline V gene. CDR3 length equals 14 residues. The CDR3 DNA reads TGTGCCAGCAGCGTGGACACTAACAATTCACCCCTCCACTTT. This codes for CASSVDTNNSPLHF.

J is TRBJ2-4 and V is TRBV5-1; 13 bases fit TRBD2. Trimming removed 3 bases from V and 11 bases from J; junction bases left unmatched: 5. CDR3 length: 14 amino acids. Germline CDR1 and CDR2: SGHRS and YFSETQ. DNA for the CDR3: TGCGCCAGCAGCTCAGGACTAGCGGGGGAGTTTCAGTACTTC. Its protein is CASSSGLAGEFQYF.

The chain has TRBV19 and TRBJ1-5, with D perhaps matching TRBD1 (6 bases). The CDR3 runs to 20 residues. V was cut by 3 bases and J by 0 bases, with 24 bases left in between. CDR1 and CDR2 (germline): LNHDA, SQIVND (reference sequence). The CDR3 sequence: CASSISPGHKVGYSNQPQHF. CDR3 DNA sequence: TGTGCCAGTAGTATTTCCCCGGGACATAAGGTGGGGTATAGCAATCAGCCCCAGCATTTT.